The present TCR beta chain was sequenced within a study of blood T cell repertoires in COVID-19. For the study at large: Acute-phase and convalescent COVID-19 samples originated in the United States, Italy and Spain.

V lost 5 bases, J lost 5 bases, and 11 bases stayed unmatched. The germline CDR1 and CDR2 sequences are MNHEY and SMNVEV (reference sequence). The CDR3 extends over 17 amino acids. Repertoires were generated with immunoSEQ multiplex PCR, while TCRdb's copy carries only in-frame clones and drops some. This sample yields fewer than 200,000 clones, of which approximately 79% are seen a single time; around 8% belongs to the top ten. Sequencing was done on a sample of peripheral blood. This sequence originates from a woman between 55 and 75 years old with COVID-19, enrolled during active disease. This sequence joins TRBV27 and TRBJ2-7; TRBD2 matches at 14 bases. CDR3 protein: CASSPGTSGSRRHEQYF. The DNA for the CDR3 is TGTGCCAGCAGTCCCGGGACTAGCGGGAGCCGTCGCCACGAGCAGTACTTC.